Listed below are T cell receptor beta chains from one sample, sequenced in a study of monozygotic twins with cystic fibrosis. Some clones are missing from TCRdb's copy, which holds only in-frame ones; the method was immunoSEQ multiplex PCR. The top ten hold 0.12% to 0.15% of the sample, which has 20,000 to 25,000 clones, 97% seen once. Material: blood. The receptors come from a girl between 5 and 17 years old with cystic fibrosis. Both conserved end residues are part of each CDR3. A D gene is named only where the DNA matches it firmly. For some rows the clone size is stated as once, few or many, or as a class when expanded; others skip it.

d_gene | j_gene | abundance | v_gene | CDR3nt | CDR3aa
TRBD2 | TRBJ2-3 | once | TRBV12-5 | TGTGCTAGTGGTTTGGGACTAGCGGGGAGCACAGATACGCAGTATTTT | CASGLGLAGSTDTQYF
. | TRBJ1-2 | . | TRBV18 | TGTGCCAGCTCACCAGACACTAACTATGGCTACACCTTC | CASSPDTNYGYTF
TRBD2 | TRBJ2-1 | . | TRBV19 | TGTGCCAGTAGGGGGACTAGCTTCAACAATGAGCAGTTCTTC | CASRGTSFNNEQFF
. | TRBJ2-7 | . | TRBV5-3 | TGTGCCAGAAGCTTGGTTTTCGGTTCCTCTCCCTCGAACTTC | CARSLVFGSSPSNF
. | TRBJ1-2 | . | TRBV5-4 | TGTGCCAGCAGCGGGGCGGAATATGGCTACACCTTC | CASSGAEYGYTF
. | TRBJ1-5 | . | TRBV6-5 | TGTGCCAGCAGTTTAAGACGGAGCAATCAGCCCCAGCATTTT | CASSLRRSNQPQHF
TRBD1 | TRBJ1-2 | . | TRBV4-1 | TGCGCCAGCAGCCACCCCGGGACAGGGACGAAAGGCTACACCTTC | CASSHPGTGTKGYTF
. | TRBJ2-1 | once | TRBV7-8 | TGTGCCAGCAGCCTCCAGCGACTAGTAGATCCTCATGAGCAGTTCTTC | CASSLQRLVDPHEQFF
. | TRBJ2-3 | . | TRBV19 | TGTGCCAGTTCCCCAGGCCCTTCCACAGATACGCAGTATTTT | CASSPGPSTDTQYF
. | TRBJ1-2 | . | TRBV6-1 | TGTGCCAGCAGTGAAGCGCTAAAAGGTCAGCACAACACCTTC | CASSEALKGQHNTF
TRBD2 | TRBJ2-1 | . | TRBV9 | TGTGCCAGCAGCGTTAGCGGGTGGCCTTTCGATGAGCAGTTCTTC | CASSVSGWPFDEQFF
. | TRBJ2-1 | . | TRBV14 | TGTGCCAGCAGCCAAGAAGGGTTTGGCAATGAGCAGTTCTTC | CASSQEGFGNEQFF
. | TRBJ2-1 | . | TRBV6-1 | TGTGCCAGCAGTGAATTTGGCAACCCCTCCTACAATGAGCAGTTCTTC | CASSEFGNPSYNEQFF
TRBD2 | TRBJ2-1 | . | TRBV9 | TGTGCCAGCAGCCCGACTAGCGGATCCTACAATGAGCAGTTCTTC | CASSPTSGSYNEQFF
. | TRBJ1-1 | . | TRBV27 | TGTGCCAGCAGTTTGTCCGGGACAAACGGACGAGCTTTCTTT | CASSLSGTNGRAFF
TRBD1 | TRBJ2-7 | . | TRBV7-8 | TGTGCCAGCAGCTCGGGACAGGGGGGTTCCTACGAGCAGTACTTC | CASSSGQGGSYEQYF
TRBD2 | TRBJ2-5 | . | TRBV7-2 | TGTGCCAGCAGCTCCCCCTATCGGCTAGCGGGAGCCCAAGAGACCCAGTACTTC | CASSSPYRLAGAQETQYF
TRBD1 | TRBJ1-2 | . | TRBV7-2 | TGTGCCAGCAGCTTAGGAGGGGGGACAGCTAACTATGGCTACACCTTC | CASSLGGGTANYGYTF
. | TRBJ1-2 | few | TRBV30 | TGTGCCTGGAGCCCCCGGACGGTTGCCATAACCTTAGGGGGCTACACCTTC | CAWSPRTVAITLGGYTF
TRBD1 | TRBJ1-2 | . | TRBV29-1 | TGCAGCACCAGACAGGGTTATGGCTACACCTTC | CSTRQGYGYTF
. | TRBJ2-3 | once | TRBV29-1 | TGCAGCGAGACTAGTCCCGCAGATACGCAGTATTTT | CSETSPADTQYF
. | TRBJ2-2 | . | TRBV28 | TGTGCCAGCAGTTTTGATAGCCCCGTAGCGGATCAGCTGTTTTTT | CASSFDSPVADQLFF
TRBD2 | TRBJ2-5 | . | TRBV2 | TGTGCCAGCAGAACTAGCGGGAGGGCCGGGGAGACCCAGTACTTC | CASRTSGRAGETQYF
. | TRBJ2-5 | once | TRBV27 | TGTGCCAGCAGTTTCAGGGAGACCCAGTACTTC | CASSFRETQYF
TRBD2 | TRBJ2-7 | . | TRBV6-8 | TGTGCCAGCAGTTATGTCCCCTATAGCGGGAGGGAGCGGACCTACGAGCAGTACTTC | CASSYVPYSGRERTYEQYF
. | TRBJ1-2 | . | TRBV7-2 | TGTGCCAGCAGCTTAAATTCATATGGAGACTATGGCTACACCTTC | CASSLNSYGDYGYTF
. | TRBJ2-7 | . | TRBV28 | TGTGCCAGCCTGACTTACCAGAAGGAGCAGTACTTC | CASLTYQKEQYF
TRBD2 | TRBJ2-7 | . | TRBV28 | TGTGCCAGCAGGAGCGGGGCTTTCCCCTACGAGCAGTACTTC | CASRSGAFPYEQYF
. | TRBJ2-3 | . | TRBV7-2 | TGTGCCAGCAGCTTAGTACGGAGCACAGATACGCAGTATTTT | CASSLVRSTDTQYF
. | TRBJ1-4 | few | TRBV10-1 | TGCGCCAGCAGCATGGACAGCCTTAATGAAAAACTGTTTTTT | CASSMDSLNEKLFF
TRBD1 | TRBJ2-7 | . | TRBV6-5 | TGTGCCAGCAGTCCCGGACAGGGGTTCCACGAGCAGTACTTC | CASSPGQGFHEQYF
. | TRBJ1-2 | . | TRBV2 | TGTGCCAGCAGGCGTATTGGAGGGTTCCGTGGCTACACCTTC | CASRRIGGFRGYTF
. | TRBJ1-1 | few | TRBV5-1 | TGCGCCAGCAGCTTGGGGAGGACTGAAGCTTTCTTT | CASSLGRTEAFF
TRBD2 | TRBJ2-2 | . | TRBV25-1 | TGTGCCAGCGTCATTCGGGAGGGGTGGACCGGGGAGCTGTTTTTT | CASVIREGWTGELFF
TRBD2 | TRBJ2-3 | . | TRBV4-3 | TGCGCCAGCAGCCCCCTACCGGGACTAGCGTTAGATACGCAGTATTTT | CASSPLPGLALDTQYF
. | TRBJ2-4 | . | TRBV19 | TGTGCCAGTAGTATAGCTGGGGGTTGGAACATTCAGTACTTC | CASSIAGGWNIQYF
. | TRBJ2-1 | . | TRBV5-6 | TGTGCCAGCAGCACCTCTAGGGAGCAGTTCTTC | CASSTSREQFF
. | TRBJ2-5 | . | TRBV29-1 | TGCAGCGTTGAAGACTACTGGCAAGAGACCCAGTACTTC | CSVEDYWQETQYF
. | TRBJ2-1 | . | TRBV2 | TGTGCCAGCAGGAAACGACTAGGAGGGGGGTCCTTGGGTGAGCAGTTCTTC | CASRKRLGGGSLGEQFF
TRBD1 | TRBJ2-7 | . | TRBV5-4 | TGTGCCAGCAGTACAGGGGGCGGTGTCTACGAGCAGTACTTC | CASSTGGGVYEQYF
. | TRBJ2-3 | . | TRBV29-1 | TGCAGCGTTGGTAGGCAGGGGGGGACAGATACGCAGTATTTT | CSVGRQGGTDTQYF